The following is a T cell receptor beta chain sequence with its context. The target antigen is unknown. An end of the junction differs from the germline gene, which may be a read error. This sample is part of a study of tumor and adjacent non-tumor tissue in lung cancer. On the study more broadly: Patients were aged about 30 to 80, nine to eleven men and about five women, stage I to III. Samples averaged about 3.8 million productive TCRbeta reads each.

Per germline, CDR1 SGHNT and CDR2 YYREEE (reference sequence). The CDR3 spans 15 residues. The template was RNA from unsorted bulk tissue. TCRbeta libraries were built with three rounds of nested PCR, modified from ARM-PCR. TCRdb reprocessed the multiplex PCR reads via MiXCR and lists one record per CDR3 protein. The sample comprises about 110,000 distinct CDR3 sequences, over 75% of which are singletons, and 22% rests with the top ten. Overall study findings and caveats: Tumor TCR diversity, when higher, was linked to shorter survival. Normal lung showed higher cumulative top 100 clone frequency than tumor.

Sample: lung tumor tissue. The V and J genes are TRBV5-4 and TRBJ2-1; perhaps TRBD1 as D (5 bases). This TCR derives from a man between 65 and 79 years old with non-small cell lung cancer. CDR3 bases: TGTGCCAGCAGCTTTTGGGGCATGGTGGGGAATGAGCACTTCTTC. Translation: CASSFWGMVGNEHFF. The whole variable domain, filled in from reference TRBV5-4 and TRBJ2-1, reads ETGVTQSPTHLIKTRGQQVTLRCSSQSGHNTVSWYQQALGQGPQFIFQYYREEENGRGNFPPRFSGLQFPNYSSELNVNALELDDSALYLCASSFWGMVGNEHFFGPGTRLTVL.